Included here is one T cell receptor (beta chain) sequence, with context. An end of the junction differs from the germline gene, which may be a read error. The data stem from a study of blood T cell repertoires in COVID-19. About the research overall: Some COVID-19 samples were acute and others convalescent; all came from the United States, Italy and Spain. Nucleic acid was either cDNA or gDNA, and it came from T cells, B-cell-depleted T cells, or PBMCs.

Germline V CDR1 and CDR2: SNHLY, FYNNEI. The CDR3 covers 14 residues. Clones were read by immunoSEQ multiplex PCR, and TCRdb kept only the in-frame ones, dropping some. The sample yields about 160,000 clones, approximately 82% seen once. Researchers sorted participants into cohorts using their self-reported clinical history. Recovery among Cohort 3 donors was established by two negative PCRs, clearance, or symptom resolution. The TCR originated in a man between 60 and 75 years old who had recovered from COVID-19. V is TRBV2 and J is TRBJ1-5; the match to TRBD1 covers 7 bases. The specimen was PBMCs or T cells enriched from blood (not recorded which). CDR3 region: CASSARGGNQPQHF. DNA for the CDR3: TGTGCCAGCAGCGCCAGAGGGGGCAACCAGCCCCAGCATTTT.